Listed below are T cell receptor beta chains from one sample, sequenced in a study of T-cell reconstitution after alpha-beta-depleted transplantation in children. TCRdb reprocessed the PCR reads via MiXCR and lists one record per CDR3 protein. Of hundreds of thousands of distinct CDR3 sequences listed, around 13% are singletons. This sample comprised PBMCs, mostly from graft donor cells, obtained 360 days after TCRalphabeta/CD19-depleted stem cell transplant. The receptors here all came from a male patient under 18 who had a stem cell transplant for acute myeloid leukemia, so the T cells may come from the graft donor. Both conserved end residues are part of each CDR3. A D gene is named only where the DNA matches it firmly. The size of a clone is reported for some rows only, either as once, few or many, or as a class for expanded clones.

d_call: .
v_call: TRBV7-2
j_call: TRBJ1-2
clone_size: few
cdr3_nt: TGTGCCAGCAGCCCCTTGGGGGTCTATGGCTACACCTTC
cdr3_aa: CASSPLGVYGYTF

d_call: TRBD1
v_call: TRBV11-2
j_call: TRBJ2-1
clone_size: few
cdr3_nt: TGTGCCAGCTGTAGCGGACAGGGGGCGCGAAATGAGCAGTTCTTC
cdr3_aa: CASCSGQGARNEQFF

d_call: TRBD2
v_call: TRBV20-1
j_call: TRBJ2-3
clone_size: few
cdr3_nt: TGCAGTGCGAAGGGACTAGCGAAGTTCACAGATACGCAGTATTTT
cdr3_aa: CSAKGLAKFTDTQYF

d_call: .
v_call: TRBV10-3
j_call: TRBJ2-1
clone_size: .
cdr3_nt: TGTGCCATCAGTGAGTCAAGGGACTCCTACAATGAGCAGTTCTTC
cdr3_aa: CAISESRDSYNEQFF

d_call: .
v_call: TRBV6-2/TRBV6-3
j_call: TRBJ2-3
clone_size: few
cdr3_nt: TGTGCCAGCGATAGGGGAGTACAAACAATTTCGGATACGCAGTATTTT
cdr3_aa: CASDRGVQTISDTQYF

d_call: .
v_call: TRBV7-6
j_call: TRBJ2-7
clone_size: .
cdr3_nt: TGTGCCAGCAGCTTAGCCCCACTAGTCACCTACGAGCAGTACTTC
cdr3_aa: CASSLAPLVTYEQYF

d_call: .
v_call: TRBV5-6
j_call: TRBJ2-5
clone_size: .
cdr3_nt: TGTGCCAGCAGCTTGGGGCACAGGGAGACCCAGTACTTC
cdr3_aa: CASSLGHRETQYF

d_call: TRBD2
v_call: TRBV28
j_call: TRBJ2-5
clone_size: .
cdr3_nt: TGTGCCAGCAGTTCCGGGTTCTCGGGGGGAGAGACCCAGTACTTC
cdr3_aa: CASSSGFSGGETQYF

d_call: TRBD2
v_call: TRBV15
j_call: TRBJ2-3
clone_size: few
cdr3_nt: TGTGCCACCAGCAGGGGACTAGCGGGAGGTTCCCAAGATACGCAGTATTTT
cdr3_aa: CATSRGLAGGSQDTQYF

d_call: .
v_call: TRBV29-1
j_call: TRBJ2-7
clone_size: many
cdr3_nt: TGCAGCGCCGGGGACCCGCCTCACGAGCAGTACTTC
cdr3_aa: CSAGDPPHEQYF

d_call: .
v_call: TRBV20-1
j_call: TRBJ1-5
clone_size: .
cdr3_nt: TGCAGTGCCGCTTGGGACATGTTAAGGCAGCCCCAGCATTTT
cdr3_aa: CSAAWDMLRQPQHF

d_call: TRBD2
v_call: TRBV20-1
j_call: TRBJ2-1
clone_size: .
cdr3_nt: TGCAGTGCCCACAGCGGGAACAACAATGAGCAGTTCTTC
cdr3_aa: CSAHSGNNNEQFF

d_call: .
v_call: TRBV6-1
j_call: TRBJ2-7
clone_size: .
cdr3_nt: TGTGCCAGCAGTGGGTGGGGGGTCTCCTACGAGCAGTACTTC
cdr3_aa: CASSGWGVSYEQYF

d_call: TRBD2
v_call: TRBV2
j_call: TRBJ2-1
clone_size: few
cdr3_nt: TGTGCCAGCAGTGCTTGGACTAGCGGGGGCAATGAGCAGTTCTTC
cdr3_aa: CASSAWTSGGNEQFF

d_call: .
v_call: TRBV3-1
j_call: TRBJ2-7
clone_size: once
cdr3_nt: TGTGCCAGCAGCCAAGATAGAAGGGGCCTCTACTCCTACGAGCAGTACTTC
cdr3_aa: CASSQDRRGLYSYEQYF

d_call: .
v_call: TRBV9
j_call: TRBJ2-2
clone_size: .
cdr3_nt: TGTGCCAGCAGCGTAGACGGCTTCACCGGGGAGCTGTTTTTT
cdr3_aa: CASSVDGFTGELFF

d_call: TRBD1
v_call: TRBV24-1
j_call: TRBJ2-3
clone_size: many
cdr3_nt: TGTGCCACCTCAACCCAAGGACAGGATAGCTCAGATACGCAGTATTTT
cdr3_aa: CATSTQGQDSSDTQYF

d_call: TRBD1
v_call: TRBV5-1
j_call: TRBJ2-7
clone_size: .
cdr3_nt: TGCGCCAGCAGCTTATTAATCGGGACAGAGCCAATTTTTCCCTACGTGGAGCAGTACTTC
cdr3_aa: CASSLLIGTEPIFPYVEQYF

d_call: .
v_call: TRBV27
j_call: TRBJ2-5
clone_size: many
cdr3_nt: TGTGCCAGCAGCAAGGGAAGGGGGGGGTGGTCTGGGCAAGAGACCCAGTACTTC
cdr3_aa: CASSKGRGGWSGQETQYF

d_call: TRBD2
v_call: TRBV12-3/TRBV12-4
j_call: TRBJ2-3
clone_size: .
cdr3_nt: TGTGCCAGCAGTTCGAGACTAGCGGGAGGAACTGCAGATACGCAGTATTTT
cdr3_aa: CASSSRLAGGTADTQYF

d_call: TRBD1
v_call: TRBV6-6
j_call: TRBJ2-1
clone_size: many
cdr3_nt: TGTGCCAGCAGCGACAGGGGTCGCAATGAGCAGTTCTTC
cdr3_aa: CASSDRGRNEQFF

d_call: .
v_call: TRBV28
j_call: TRBJ1-1
clone_size: few
cdr3_nt: TGTGCCGGGCGACAGGTGGGTCACACTGAAGCTTTCTTT
cdr3_aa: CAGRQVGHTEAFF

d_call: .
v_call: TRBV29-1
j_call: TRBJ2-7
clone_size: few
cdr3_nt: TGCAGCGTCGAGGGGTCACTTTCCTACGAGCAGTACTTC
cdr3_aa: CSVEGSLSYEQYF

d_call: TRBD1
v_call: TRBV28
j_call: TRBJ1-2
clone_size: .
cdr3_nt: TGTGCCAGCAGCACGGACAGGGGGAGACCTTCTTACACCTTC
cdr3_aa: CASSTDRGRPSYTF

d_call: .
v_call: TRBV5-1
j_call: TRBJ1-6
clone_size: .
cdr3_nt: TGCGCCAGCAGCTTGGACCCAAATTCACCCCTCCACTTT
cdr3_aa: CASSLDPNSPLHF

d_call: .
v_call: TRBV28
j_call: TRBJ2-1
clone_size: few
cdr3_nt: TGTGCCAGCAGTTTATTGGGGGAGTTCAATGAGCAGTTCTTC
cdr3_aa: CASSLLGEFNEQFF

d_call: .
v_call: TRBV29-1
j_call: TRBJ1-1
clone_size: many
cdr3_nt: TGCAGCGTAGTCTACAGCACTGAAGCTTTCTTT
cdr3_aa: CSVVYSTEAFF

d_call: .
v_call: TRBV6-2/TRBV6-3
j_call: TRBJ2-7
clone_size: many
cdr3_nt: TGTGCCAGCAGTAAGGGGGAGCAGTACTTC
cdr3_aa: CASSKGEQYF

d_call: .
v_call: TRBV7-2
j_call: TRBJ2-5
clone_size: .
cdr3_nt: TGTGCCAGCAGCTTTTCCAGGGGAAAGACCCAGTACTTC
cdr3_aa: CASSFSRGKTQYF

d_call: .
v_call: TRBV27
j_call: TRBJ2-2
clone_size: many
cdr3_nt: TGTGCCAGCAGTTTATCGATAGTCAGCGGGGAGCTGTTTTTT
cdr3_aa: CASSLSIVSGELFF

d_call: TRBD1
v_call: TRBV25-1
j_call: TRBJ2-1
clone_size: many
cdr3_nt: TGTGCCAGCGTTGCCTTTGACAGGGGCTCCCTAAATGAGCAGTTCTTC
cdr3_aa: CASVAFDRGSLNEQFF

d_call: .
v_call: TRBV29-1
j_call: TRBJ1-5
clone_size: .
cdr3_nt: TGCAGCGTTGCAGGGGACCCCAATCAGCCCCAGCATTTT
cdr3_aa: CSVAGDPNQPQHF

d_call: TRBD2
v_call: TRBV7-2
j_call: TRBJ2-7
clone_size: many
cdr3_nt: TGTGCCAGCAGCTTAGAGGGACTATCCTCCTACGAGCAGTACTTC
cdr3_aa: CASSLEGLSSYEQYF

d_call: TRBD2
v_call: TRBV7-3
j_call: TRBJ2-2
clone_size: .
cdr3_nt: TGTGCCAGCAGCTTAATGGATGGGGGCCTTCTAGCGGGTAAAACCGGGGAGCTGTTTTTT
cdr3_aa: CASSLMDGGLLAGKTGELFF

d_call: .
v_call: TRBV14
j_call: TRBJ1-2
clone_size: .
cdr3_nt: TGTGCCAGCAGCCTTAAGATAACCTATGGCTACACCTTC
cdr3_aa: CASSLKITYGYTF

d_call: .
v_call: TRBV12-3/TRBV12-4
j_call: TRBJ1-5
clone_size: few
cdr3_nt: TGTGCCAGCAGTTTCAAGAGTATCCATCAGCCCCAGCATTTT
cdr3_aa: CASSFKSIHQPQHF

d_call: .
v_call: TRBV20-1
j_call: TRBJ2-3
clone_size: few
cdr3_nt: TGCAGTGCTAGAGAGGGACCGGGGCTACGGAACACAGATACGCAGTATTTT
cdr3_aa: CSAREGPGLRNTDTQYF

d_call: TRBD2
v_call: TRBV7-3
j_call: TRBJ2-1
clone_size: .
cdr3_nt: TGTGCCAGCAGCTTAAAAACGGGACTAGCATATGAGCAGTTCTTC
cdr3_aa: CASSLKTGLAYEQFF

d_call: TRBD2
v_call: TRBV7-6
j_call: TRBJ2-2
clone_size: few
cdr3_nt: TGTGCCAGCAGCCGACTAGCGGGAGGGCCCCCGGGCAGCGGGGAGCTGTTTTTT
cdr3_aa: CASSRLAGGPPGSGELFF

d_call: .
v_call: TRBV20-1
j_call: TRBJ2-7
clone_size: many
cdr3_nt: TGCAGTGCTAGAGATGAACGTGGGACCTACGAGCAGTACTTC
cdr3_aa: CSARDERGTYEQYF

d_call: .
v_call: TRBV20-1
j_call: TRBJ2-1
clone_size: .
cdr3_nt: TGCAGTGCCCACGGGGCAGCGGATTTCTCCTACAATGAGCAGTTCTTC
cdr3_aa: CSAHGAADFSYNEQFF